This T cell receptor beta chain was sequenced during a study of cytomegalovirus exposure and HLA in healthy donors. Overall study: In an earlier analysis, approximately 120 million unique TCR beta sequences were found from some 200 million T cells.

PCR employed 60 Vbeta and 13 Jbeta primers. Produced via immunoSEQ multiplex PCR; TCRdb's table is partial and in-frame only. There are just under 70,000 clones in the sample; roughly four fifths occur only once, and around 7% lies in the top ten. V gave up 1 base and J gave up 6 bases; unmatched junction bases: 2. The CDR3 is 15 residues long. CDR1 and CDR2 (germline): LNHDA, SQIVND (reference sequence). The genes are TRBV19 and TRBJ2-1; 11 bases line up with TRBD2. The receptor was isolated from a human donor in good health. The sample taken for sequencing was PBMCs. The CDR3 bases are TGTGCCAGTAGTATAGTTAGCGGGGGGGGCAATGAGCAGTTCTTC. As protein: CASSIVSGGGNEQFF.